This T cell receptor beta chain derives from a study of T cell repertoires in cytomegalovirus infection. Study-level background: It can be stated that public TCR beta signatures indicated CMV infection as well as a matching HLA type. Findings of the study overall: Summed public TCR beta family frequency identified CMV carriers bearing the relevant HLA. HLA-C-restricted, CMV-specific TCR beta clonotypes were dominant ex vivo.

With regard to this clonotype: No antigen is known for it.

A single record per CDR3 protein comes from TCRdb applying MiXCR to the reads. The sample holds some 450,000 distinct CDR3 sequences, under 40% seen once. The CDR3 has 18 residues. The V and J ends lost 6 bases and 2 bases, in that order; junction bases with no gene match: 15. The receptor's source is a human donor in good health (CMV status not recorded). Some clones in this sample may be carry-over from other donors' samples. Sequencing used PBMCs. J is TRBJ1-3 and V is TRBV12-3 or TRBV12-4; 8 positions agree with TRBD1. The chain's CDR3 is CASRVGQGMSVAGNTIYF. The CDR3, as DNA: TGTGCCAGCAGAGTCGGACAGGGTATGTCGGTGGCTGGAAACACCATATATTTT.